This T cell receptor (beta chain) originates from a study of blood T cell repertoires in COVID-19. Study-wide background: Samples taken during acute and convalescent COVID-19 were collected in the United States, Italy and Spain. Sources were T cells, B-cell-depleted T cells, or PBMCs; the material itself was cDNA or gDNA.

Germline assignment: CDR1 GTSNPN and CDR2 SVGIG (reference sequence). Unmatched junction bases numbered 8, after V lost 4 bases and J lost 5 bases. The CDR3 sequence is 14 residues long. Here immunoSEQ multiplex PCR was the method, and the copy in TCRdb shows in-frame clones only, minus some. The data contain 98,000 or so clones, roughly 80% of them singletons. The rearrangement uses TRBV30 and TRBJ1-5, with TRBD1 matching 7 bases. Sequencing was performed on peripheral blood. This TCR came from a woman aged 80 or over with active or convalescent COVID-19. The CDR3 nucleotides are TGTGCCTGGACCCCCCCAGGGGGATATCAGCCCCAGCATTTT. Its translation is CAWTPPGGYQPQHF.